This is a list of T cell receptor beta chains from one sample in a study of blood T cell repertoires in COVID-19. Sequencing used immunoSEQ multiplex PCR; TCRdb keeps in-frame clones, though not all of them. The repertoire holds tens of thousands of clones, with approximately 87% as singletons. The sequenced sample was peripheral blood. The receptors derive from a human donor in a cohort sampled during active COVID-19. Each CDR3 is given with its conserved first and last residue. The D gene is left open where the match is weak. Size is stated for part of the rows, as once, few or many counts, or as a class when the clone is expanded.

J	size	D	V	CDR3	DNA
TRBJ2-1	-	TRBD2	TRBV5-6	CASSIRTSGRVNNEQFF	TGTGCCAGCAGCATTAGGACTAGCGGGAGAGTCAACAATGAGCAGTTCTTC
TRBJ1-2	-	-	TRBV9	CASSDKGWTDGYTF	TGTGCCAGCAGCGACAAGGGGTGGACGGATGGCTACACCTTC
TRBJ2-1	-	TRBD2	TRBV5-4	CASSLASHPGLASNEQFF	TGTGCCAGCAGCTTGGCCTCTCATCCCGGACTAGCAAGCAATGAGCAGTTCTTC
TRBJ2-3	-	-	TRBV19	CASSTLFTPETDTQYF	TGTGCCAGTAGTACTTTATTTACCCCGGAGACAGATACGCAGTATTTT
TRBJ2-5	-	TRBD2	TRBV6-2/TRBV6-3	CASSRGLAGQETQYF	TGTGCCAGCAGCCGGGGACTAGCGGGCCAAGAGACCCAGTACTTC
TRBJ1-1	-	-	TRBV30	CAWSSQGNTEAFF	TGTGCCTGGAGTAGCCAGGGGAACACTGAAGCTTTCTTT
TRBJ1-5	-	-	TRBV19	CASRDWTDQPQHF	TGTGCCAGTAGAGATTGGACAGATCAGCCCCAGCATTTT
TRBJ1-6	-	TRBD1	TRBV18	CASSPRLAGTDNSPLHF	TGTGCCAGCTCACCACGACTGGCTGGGACAGATAATTCACCCCTCCACTTT
TRBJ1-3	once	-	TRBV5-1	CASSLTYPGQAGNTIYF	TGCGCCAGCAGCTTGACCTATCCGGGACAAGCAGGAAACACCATATATTTT
TRBJ2-1	-	TRBD2	TRBV29-1	CSVNKRERNNEQFF	TGCAGCGTTAATAAGCGGGAGAGGAACAATGAGCAGTTCTTC
TRBJ1-3	-	-	TRBV28	CASTTGSSGNTIYF	TGTGCCAGCACGACGGGATCCTCTGGAAACACCATATATTTT
TRBJ2-2	-	-	TRBV6-4	CASRRGDNPTGELFF	TGTGCCAGCCGCAGGGGGGATAATCCCACCGGGGAGCTGTTTTTT
TRBJ1-1	-	-	TRBV28	CASSLDRNTEAFF	TGTGCCAGCAGTTTAGACAGGAACACTGAAGCTTTCTTT
TRBJ2-2	few	TRBD2	TRBV7-8	CASREAGVTGELFF	TGTGCCAGCAGAGAAGCGGGGGTCACCGGGGAGCTGTTTTTT
TRBJ1-5	-	-	TRBV28	CASTRGGAGQPQHF	TGTGCCAGCACCCGAGGGGGGGCCGGGCAGCCCCAGCATTTT
TRBJ1-2	-	-	TRBV20-1	CSASPLQGRDGYTF	TGCAGTGCTAGTCCCCTACAGGGTAGGGACGGCTACACCTTC
TRBJ1-3	once	-	TRBV7-2	CASSSSGDSGNTIYF	TGTGCCAGCAGCTCCTCGGGGGACTCTGGAAACACCATATATTTT
TRBJ1-1	few	-	TRBV10-1	CASSDGQNTEAFF	TGCGCCAGCAGTGATGGACAGAACACTGAAGCTTTCTTT
TRBJ2-3	-	-	TRBV4-2	CASSQDAGTDTQYF	TGTGCCAGCAGCCAAGATGCGGGCACAGATACGCAGTATTTT
TRBJ2-1	few	TRBD1	TRBV19	CASSIDRGSYNEQFF	TGTGCCAGTAGTATCGACAGGGGCTCCTACAATGAGCAGTTCTTC
TRBJ1-5	once	-	TRBV2	CASSPDSSQPQHF	TGTGCCAGCAGCCCGGACAGTAGTCAGCCCCAGCATTTT
TRBJ2-7	-	-	TRBV28	CASSPIGGYLPDEQYF	TGTGCCAGCAGTCCGATCGGAGGCTACCTACCTGACGAGCAGTACTTC
TRBJ2-3	-	TRBD2	TRBV7-2	CASSLAGGRTDTQYF	TGTGCCAGCAGCCTAGCGGGAGGACGCACAGATACGCAGTATTTT
TRBJ1-4	-	TRBD1	TRBV2	CASSAQGALTNEKLFF	TGTGCCAGCAGTGCCCAGGGGGCGCTGACTAATGAAAAACTGTTTTTT
TRBJ2-1	-	TRBD1	TRBV10-1	CASSVPECYRGSISYNEQFF	TGCGCCAGCAGTGTCCCAGAATGTTACAGGGGATCAATCTCCTACAATGAGCAGTTCTTC
TRBJ2-1	-	TRBD2	TRBV28	CASSRREPGDEQFF	TGTGCCAGCAGCCGGCGGGAGCCCGGGGATGAGCAGTTCTTC
TRBJ2-7	-	-	TRBV9	CASSPSPSGEQYF	TGTGCCAGCAGCCCCAGCCCAAGCGGCGAGCAGTACTTC
TRBJ2-5	once	-	TRBV5-1	CASGTAGRVKETQYF	TGCGCCAGCGGAACGGCCGGGAGAGTGAAAGAGACCCAGTACTTC
TRBJ2-7	few	-	TRBV4-1	CASSQDPGPRREQYF	TGCGCCAGCAGCCAAGATCCAGGGCCACGAAGAGAGCAGTACTTC
TRBJ1-5	-	-	TRBV18	CASSPTTVRGNQPQHF	TGTGCCAGCTCACCCACGACAGTCCGCGGCAATCAGCCCCAGCATTTT
TRBJ2-4	-	-	TRBV28	CASSFGTSKAKNIQYF	TGTGCCAGCAGTTTTGGTACTTCTAAAGCCAAAAACATTCAGTACTTC
TRBJ1-2	-	-	TRBV12-3/TRBV12-4	CASSIREGNGYTF	TGTGCCAGCAGTATCCGCGAGGGCAATGGCTACACCTTC
TRBJ1-3	-	-	TRBV5-4	CASSMGGESSGNTIYF	TGTGCCAGCAGCATGGGCGGGGAGAGCTCTGGAAACACCATATATTTT
TRBJ2-7	-	-	TRBV5-1	CASYRDTPQVQYF	TGCGCCAGCTATCGGGACACCCCTCAAGTGCAGTACTTC
TRBJ2-5	-	-	TRBV24-1	CATSDLGASEETQYF	TGTGCCACCAGTGATTTGGGGGCATCGGAAGAGACCCAGTACTTC
TRBJ2-1	-	TRBD1	TRBV5-5	CASSLPDRGGYNEQFF	TGTGCCAGCAGCTTGCCCGACAGGGGCGGTTACAATGAGCAGTTCTTC
TRBJ2-1	-	TRBD2	TRBV5-5	CASSSLSGSERYNEQFF	TGTGCCAGCAGCTCCCTTAGCGGGAGTGAGAGATACAATGAGCAGTTCTTC
TRBJ1-1	-	TRBD1	TRBV7-6	CASSLGGTGKTEAFF	TGTGCCAGCAGCTTAGGAGGGACAGGGAAAACTGAAGCTTTCTTT
TRBJ1-3	-	TRBD1	TRBV28	CASGSPGGDYGNTIYF	TGTGCCAGCGGGTCCCCAGGGGGCGATTATGGAAACACCATATATTTT
TRBJ2-5	-	TRBD2	TRBV5-6	CASSWWGGTSGQETQYF	TGTGCCAGCAGCTGGTGGGGGGGAACTAGCGGACAAGAGACCCAGTACTTC
TRBJ1-5	-	-	TRBV28	CASSWALYQPQHF	TGTGCCAGCAGCTGGGCCCTGTATCAGCCCCAGCATTTT
TRBJ2-1	-	TRBD2	TRBV19	CASSIVASGFNNEQFF	TGTGCCAGTAGTATAGTAGCTAGCGGGTTTAACAATGAGCAGTTCTTC
TRBJ1-2	-	-	TRBV21-1	CASRRQGAFDEGYTF	TGTGCCAGCAGACGGCAGGGGGCCTTCGACGAGGGCTACACCTTC
TRBJ2-2	-	TRBD2	TRBV29-1	CSVDLAGVTGELFF	TGCAGCGTTGACCTAGCGGGAGTCACCGGGGAGCTGTTTTTT
TRBJ1-6	-	TRBD1	TRBV15	CATSREEQGSSPLHF	TGTGCCACCAGCAGAGAGGAACAGGGGAGCTCACCCCTCCACTTT
TRBJ2-1	-	-	TRBV7-2	CASSPFPRGNEQFF	TGTGCCAGCAGCCCCTTTCCGAGAGGCAATGAGCAGTTCTTC
TRBJ2-3	-	TRBD2	TRBV27	CASSFYGRYTQYF	TGTGCCAGCAGTTTTTACGGGAGGTATACGCAGTATTTT